This entry lists 27 T cell receptor beta chains sequenced from one sample in a study of blood T cell repertoires in COVID-19. Profiling relied on immunoSEQ multiplex PCR, and the TCRdb table lists in-frame clones only, not all of them. Among about 42,000 clones, under 90% were seen once, and the ten largest hold 0.4%. Sequencing was done on a sample of peripheral blood. These receptors all stem from a human donor in a cohort sampled during active COVID-19.

V usage is TRBV7-6 and J usage is TRBJ1-2; 9 bases are a match to TRBD1. The ends lost 1 base at V and 7 bases at J; junction bases unmatched: 10. Germline V gene lookup returns CDR1 SGHVS and CDR2 FNYEAQ. The CDR3 spans 16 residues. In DNA, the CDR3 is TGTGCCAGCAGCTTAGGGAACCGGGACAGGGTCTTTGGCTACACCTTC. Protein: CASSLGNRDRVFGYTF.

The chain carries TRBV27 and TRBJ2-1; TRBD2 agrees at 12 bases. This CDR3 has 13 residues. V trimming: 2 bases; J trimming: 13 bases; junction bases outside the gene matches: 3. The germline V gene encodes CDR1 MNHEY and CDR2 SMNVEV (reference sequence). The CDR3 DNA is TGTGCCAGCAGTTTACTAGCGGGGGGGCCCCAGTTCTTC. Translating it yields CASSLLAGGPQFF.

V gene TRBV6-5 combines with J gene TRBJ2-7; TRBD1 matches at 7 bases. Germline assignment: CDR1 MNHEY and CDR2 SVGAGI. V lost 5 bases, J lost 7 bases, and 8 bases stayed unmatched. This CDR3 region has 13 residues. This CDR3 reads CASSTTGTREQYF. The CDR3 DNA follows: TGTGCCAGCAGTACGACAGGGACACGGGAGCAGTACTTC.

The CDR3 nucleotides are TGTGCCAGTATCCCACAGGGGGCAGTTGGCAATCAGCCCCAGCATTTT. Protein: CASIPQGAVGNQPQHF. The chain uses TRBV19 and TRBJ1-5; 9 bases map to TRBD1. The trim removed 7 bases at V and 2 bases at J, leaving 9 bases unmatched. Germline V gene sequence: CDR1 LNHDA, CDR2 SQIVND (reference sequence). The CDR3 is made up of 16 amino acids.

This chain links TRBV13 with TRBJ1-1; D unclear. The CDR3 is made up of 12 amino acids. Trimming left V 0 bases short and J 7 bases short, with 6 bases between. Germline V gene data show CDR1 as PRHDT and CDR2 as FYEKMQ (reference sequence). Written as DNA, the CDR3 is TGTGCCAGCAGCTTAGGCGTGAGTGAAGCTTTCTTT. Amino acids: CASSLGVSEAFF.

The V gene is TRBV5-5, the J gene TRBJ1-2; the match to TRBD1 covers 12 bases. The trim removed 4 bases at V and 7 bases at J, leaving 11 bases unmatched. Germline lookup yields CDR1 SGHKS and CDR2 YYEKEE (reference sequence). The length of the CDR3 is 16 residues. The CDR3 protein is CASSPFLGQGAPGYTF. In nucleotides, the CDR3 is TGTGCCAGCAGCCCATTCCTGGGACAGGGGGCGCCTGGCTACACCTTC.

This CDR3 is CASSMGQGTEAFF. CDR3 nucleotides: TGTGCCAGCTCAATGGGACAGGGAACTGAAGCTTTCTTT. The V gene is TRBV18, the J gene TRBJ1-1; TRBD1 aligns across 9 bases. J gave up 5 bases and V 5 bases, and 3 bases lay outside the gene matches. Germline assignment: CDR1 KGHSH and CDR2 LQKENI. This CDR3 is built from 13 residues.

The gene calls are TRBV9 and TRBJ2-7; 7 nucleotides line up with TRBD1. The CDR3 length is 15 residues. Germline V gene data show CDR1 as SGDLS and CDR2 as YYNGEE. J gave up 4 bases and V 0 bases, and 7 bases lay outside the gene matches. The CDR3 nucleotides read TGTGCCAGCAGCGTAGCGGTAGGGGGCTGGTACGAGCAGTACTTC. Protein: CASSVAVGGWYEQYF. Using reference TRBV9 and TRBJ2-7 for the parts outside the CDR3, the full variable domain is DSGVTQTPKHLITATGQRVTLRCSPRSGDLSVYWYQQSLDQGLQFLIQYYNGEERAKGNILERFSAQQFPDLHSELNLSSLELGDSALYFCASSVAVGGWYEQYFGPGTRLTVT.

CDR3 DNA sequence: TGCGCCAGCAGCCGGGGCACAGGTTTCTCCTACGAGCAGTACTTC. This translates into CASSRGTGFSYEQYF. The chain carries TRBV4-3 and TRBJ2-7; the D gene is possibly TRBD1 (5 bases). The V end was cut by 4 bases, the J end by 0 bases, with 13 bases between. Germline V gives CDR1 LGHNA, CDR2 YSLEER. The CDR3 extends over 15 amino acids.

The rearrangement uses TRBV6-6 and TRBJ1-1; TRBD1 agrees at 9 bases. V lost 5 bases to trimming and J lost 4 bases; unmatched junction nucleotides: 5. There are 14 residues in the CDR3. Germline V gene data show CDR1 as MNHNY and CDR2 as SVGAGI (reference sequence). CDR3 in amino acids: CASSRRQGGTEAFF. In nucleotides, the CDR3 is TGTGCCAGCAGTCGAAGACAGGGGGGCACTGAAGCTTTCTTT.

The chain combines TRBV9 with TRBJ2-7, with a tentative D call TRBD2 (5 bases). Germline CDR1 is SGDLS and CDR2 is YYNGEE. This CDR3 is 15 amino acids long. V lost 4 bases, J lost 2 bases, and 16 bases lay in between. DNA for the CDR3: TGTGCCAGCAGCAGAGATGGACTCTCTGCCTACGAGCAGTACTTC. It specifies CASSRDGLSAYEQYF. Supplemented by reference TRBV9 and TRBJ2-7, the full variable domain reads DSGVTQTPKHLITATGQRVTLRCSPRSGDLSVYWYQQSLDQGLQFLIQYYNGEERAKGNILERFSAQQFPDLHSELNLSSLELGDSALYFCASSRDGLSAYEQYFGPGTRLTVT.

The rearrangement uses TRBV4-2 and TRBJ2-7; 8 nucleotides match TRBD1. From germline, CDR1 is LGHNA and CDR2 YNFKEQ. The CDR3 extends over 17 amino acids. Trimming cost V 0 bases and J 3 bases; bases outside gene matches: 10. DNA for the CDR3: TGTGCCAGCAGCCAAGAAGGGGCGGACAGGGCCTTCTACGAGCAGTACTTC. The encoded protein is CASSQEGADRAFYEQYF.

The chain uses TRBV11-2 and TRBJ2-7, with D possibly TRBD1 on 5 matching bases. V was pared by 1 base and J by 2 bases, with 15 bases between. The CDR3 spans 16 residues. Germline-derived CDR1 and CDR2 are SGHAT and FQNNGV. The CDR3 nucleotides read TGTGCCAGCAGCTTAGGGAGATGGGGCAGCCCCTACGAGCAGTACTTC. This codes for CASSLGRWGSPYEQYF.

The CDR3 sequence is CASSPGQGNEQYF. In nucleotides, the CDR3 is TGTGCCAGCTCACCGGGACAGGGTAACGAGCAGTACTTC. V is TRBV18 and J is TRBJ2-7; 9 nucleotides align to TRBD1. Germline V CDR1 and CDR2: KGHSH, LQKENI. The CDR3 covers 13 residues. The trim removed 3 bases at V and 5 bases at J, leaving 2 bases unmatched.

This sequence joins TRBV11-2 and TRBJ2-6, with D perhaps matching TRBD2 (5 bases). The CDR3 has 15 residues. Trimming pared 11 bases from V and 2 bases from J, leaving 16 bases between. From germline, CDR1 is SGHAT and CDR2 FQNNGV. The CDR3 region is CAQGGGAPGANVLTF. The DNA of the CDR3 is TGTGCCCAAGGTGGAGGCGCGCCTGGGGCCAACGTCCTGACTTTC.

The table lists this clone with a count of one. This chain joins TRBV6-5 and TRBJ2-7; 8 bases align to TRBD2. CDR1 and CDR2 from the germline V gene are MNHEY and SVGAGI. Losses at the gene ends were 8 bases for V and 0 bases for J; bases not matched to a gene: 9. There are 15 residues in the CDR3. The CDR3 loop is CASGLGAGGSYEQYF. DNA for the CDR3: TGTGCCAGCGGTCTTGGGGCGGGGGGCTCCTACGAGCAGTACTTC.

This clone has more than one count but fewer than ten. The V gene is TRBV12-3 or TRBV12-4, the J gene TRBJ1-1; D not resolved. CDR3 length: 11 amino acids. Trimming pared 6 bases from V and 8 bases from J, leaving 10 bases between. CDR3 bases: TGTGCCAGCAGCCTGCAGAGGGAAGCTTTCTTT. Its translation is CASSLQREAFF.

V gene TRBV19 combines with J gene TRBJ1-1, with a possible D match to TRBD1 (5 bases). This CDR3 has 15 residues. CDR1 and CDR2 (germline): LNHDA, SQIVND (reference sequence). V was cut by 4 bases and J by 3 bases, with 15 bases left in between. CDR3 bases: TGTGCCAGTAGTAATGCCTGGGGGGGGTACACTGAAGCTTTCTTT. This gives the protein CASSNAWGGYTEAFF.

The CDR3 DNA sequence: TGTGCCAGCAGCAATAATCCAGGGGGCACTGAAGCTTTCTTT. Protein: CASSNNPGGTEAFF. The genes are TRBV6-2 or TRBV6-3 and TRBJ1-1; 7 bases map to TRBD1. CDR1 and CDR2 (germline): MNHEY, SVGEGT. V dropped 6 bases and J dropped 4; count of bases not matched to a gene: 8. This CDR3 spans 14 amino acids.

This rearrangement joins TRBV19 to TRBJ1-5; a weak D match, TRBD1 (6 bases). Germline CDR1 is LNHDA and CDR2 is SQIVND (reference sequence). Deletions cut 5 bases from V and 0 bases from J, with 17 bases between. The CDR3 sequence is 17 residues long. CDR3 DNA: TGTGCCAGTAGTCGGCGGGGGGGCTACAATAGCAATCAGCCCCAGCATTTT. Its protein is CASSRRGGYNSNQPQHF. Drawing the rest from reference TRBV19 and TRBJ1-5, the complete variable domain is DGGITQSPKYLFRKEGQNVTLSCEQNLNHDAMYWYRQDPGQGLRLIYYSQIVNDFQKGDIAEGYSVSREKKESFPLTVTSAQKNPTAFYLCASSRRGGYNSNQPQHFGDGTRLSIL.

The rearrangement joins TRBV9 to TRBJ1-2, with unresolved D. Trimming removed 1 base at V and 8 bases at J, with 9 bases between. The length of the CDR3 is 12 residues. CDR1 is SGDLS and CDR2 is YYNGEE in the germline V gene. CDR3: CASSVIENGYTF. DNA for the CDR3: TGTGCCAGCAGCGTAATCGAGAACGGCTACACCTTC.

This clone has just one count. The V gene is TRBV15, the J gene TRBJ2-2; D unclear. Trimming removed 0 bases from V and 2 bases from J, with 7 bases in between. This CDR3 has 15 amino acids. Germline CDR1 is LNHNV and CDR2 is YYDKDF (reference sequence). CDR3 sequence reads: CATSRDLLNTGELFF. The CDR3, as DNA: TGTGCCACCAGCAGAGATCTACTTAACACCGGGGAGCTGTTTTTT.

The chain combines TRBV11-2 with TRBJ1-1; 9 positions agree with TRBD1. The CDR3 covers 17 residues. Germline CDR1 reads SGHAT; CDR2 reads FQNNGV. Losses at the gene ends were 5 bases for V and 4 bases for J; bases not matched to a gene: 14. CDR3 region: CASSRIGQGQGLTEAFF. CDR3 sequence (DNA): TGTGCCAGCAGCCGGATAGGACAGGGACAGGGCCTCACTGAAGCTTTCTTT.

The V gene is TRBV18, the J gene TRBJ1-3, with D perhaps matching TRBD1 (5 bases). The CDR3 covers 15 residues. Germline-derived CDR1 and CDR2 are KGHSH and LQKENI. Between the trimmed V and J ends, which lost 5 bases and 0 bases, there was a span of 11 bases. CDR3 coding DNA: TGTGCCAGCTCAGCGGGGACTGACTCTGGAAACACCATATATTTT. It encodes CASSAGTDSGNTIYF.

The rearrangement uses TRBV7-9 and TRBJ2-7; D uncertain. The CDR3 loop spans 13 amino acids. The V gene's germline CDR1 is SEHNR and CDR2 FQNEAQ (reference sequence). Trimming shortened V by 4 bases and J by 3 bases, and 10 bases separated the two germline ends. The CDR3 bases are TGTGCCAGCAGCTACGACAAGGACTACGAGCAGTACTTC. This gives the protein CASSYDKDYEQYF.

The genes are TRBV21-1 and TRBJ1-6. TRBV21-1 is shown as a pseudogene. The CDR3 loop spans 9 amino acids. CDR3 sequence: CASRSPLHF. CDR3 DNA sequence: TGTGCCAGCCGGTCACCCCTCCACTTT.

The V call is TRBV24-1, the J call TRBJ1-2, with a possible D match to TRBD1 (6 bases). CDR3 length equals 16 residues. V was pared by 5 bases and J by 3 bases, with 18 bases between. The V gene's germline CDR1 is KGHDR and CDR2 SFDVKD. CDR3 sequence reads: CATSANIRGEDYGYTF. For the CDR3, the DNA is TGTGCCACCAGTGCAAATATCAGGGGAGAGGACTATGGCTACACCTTC.